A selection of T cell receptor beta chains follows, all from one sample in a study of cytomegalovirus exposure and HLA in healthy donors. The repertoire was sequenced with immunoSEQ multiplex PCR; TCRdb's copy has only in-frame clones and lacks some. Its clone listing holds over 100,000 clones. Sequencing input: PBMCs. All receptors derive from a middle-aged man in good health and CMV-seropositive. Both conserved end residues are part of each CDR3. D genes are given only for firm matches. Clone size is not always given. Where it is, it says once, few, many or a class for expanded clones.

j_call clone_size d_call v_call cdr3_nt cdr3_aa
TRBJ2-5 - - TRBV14 TGTGCCAGCAGCCCATCCAGACAGTCCCTGTATGGGGAGACCCAGTACTTC CASSPSRQSLYGETQYF
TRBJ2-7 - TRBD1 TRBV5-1 TGCGCCAGCGGTACCGGGGACAGCCGTGACGAGCAGTACTTC CASGTGDSRDEQYF
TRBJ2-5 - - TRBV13 TGTGCCAGCAGCTGGGGGTCGGCGGGAAAAGAGACCCAGTACTTC CASSWGSAGKETQYF
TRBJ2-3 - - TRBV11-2 TGTGCCAGCAGCTTAGGCCCACAGAGCACAGATACGCAGTATTTT CASSLGPQSTDTQYF
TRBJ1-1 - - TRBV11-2 TGTGCCAGCAGCTTAGAAAAGTTCGGGACAAACACTGAAGCTTTCTTT CASSLEKFGTNTEAFF
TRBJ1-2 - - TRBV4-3 TGCGCCAGCAGCCCGGGGACAACCCCTAACTATGGCTACACCTTC CASSPGTTPNYGYTF
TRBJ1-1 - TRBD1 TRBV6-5 TGTGCCAGCAGTACAGGGGCAGGAAGCACTGAAGCTTTCTTT CASSTGAGSTEAFF
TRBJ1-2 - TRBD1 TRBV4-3 TGCGCCAGCAGCACAGGGACAGGGCTTGGCTACACCTTC CASSTGTGLGYTF
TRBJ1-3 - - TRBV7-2 TGTGCCAGCAGCCGTAGCTCTGGAAACACCATATATTTT CASSRSSGNTIYF
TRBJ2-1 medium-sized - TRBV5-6 TGTGCCAGCAGCCAAGGGGGGGATGAGCAGTTCTTC CASSQGGDEQFF
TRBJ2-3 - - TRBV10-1 TGCGCCAGCAGTTGGGGGGACCTCACAGATACGCAGTATTTT CASSWGDLTDTQYF
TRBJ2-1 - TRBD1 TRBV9 TGTGCCAGCAGCGTAGCATTGGGACAGGGGGACGATGAGCAGTTCTTC CASSVALGQGDDEQFF
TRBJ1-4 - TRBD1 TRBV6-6 TGTGCCAGCAGTTACCCAGGGGGGACCGAAAAACTGTTTTTT CASSYPGGTEKLFF
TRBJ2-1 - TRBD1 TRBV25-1 TGTGCCAGCAGTGAATACGGTGACAGGGATTTTGATGAGCAGTTCTTC CASSEYGDRDFDEQFF
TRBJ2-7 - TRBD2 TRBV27 TGTGCCAGCAGATCCGTAGCGGGAGGTGCCTACGAGCAGTACTTC CASRSVAGGAYEQYF
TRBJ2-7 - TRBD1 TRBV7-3 TGTGCCAGCAGTCTAAGGACGGGACAGGGGCAAATCGAATTC CASSLRTGQGQIEF
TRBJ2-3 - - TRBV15 TGTGCCACCAGCAGAGGGTTAGGAGGCGGCACAGATACGCAGTATTTT CATSRGLGGGTDTQYF
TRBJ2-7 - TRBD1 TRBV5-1 TGCGCCAGCAGCTTGGAGGGACAGGATTTCTACGAGCAGTACTTC CASSLEGQDFYEQYF
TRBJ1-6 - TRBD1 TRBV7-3 TGTGCCAGCAGCTTACATACAGGGGCATCACCCCTCCACTTT CASSLHTGASPLHF
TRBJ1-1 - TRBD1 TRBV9 TGTGCCAGCAGCGTAGAGGGCGGTGGAGGGGGCGACGATGAAGCTTTCTTT CASSVEGGGGGDDEAFF
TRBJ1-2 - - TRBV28 TGTGCCAGCAGTCCCCCAGGACTAGCTAACTATGGCTACACCTTC CASSPPGLANYGYTF
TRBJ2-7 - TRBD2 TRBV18 TGTGCCAGCTCGAGCGGGAGGGCGGACGAGCAGTACTTC CASSSGRADEQYF
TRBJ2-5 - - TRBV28 TGTGCCAGCAATACTCAAGAGACCCAGTACTTC CASNTQETQYF
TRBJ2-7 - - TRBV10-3 TGTGCCATCAGTGAAAGCGGATTCGAGCAGTACTTC CAISESGFEQYF
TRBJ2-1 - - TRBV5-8 TGTGCCAGCAGCGATTCCGGGACATCCCCTACCTACAATGAGCAGTTCTTC CASSDSGTSPTYNEQFF